The source of this T cell receptor beta chain is a study of OX40 agonist ivuxolimab in advanced cancers. Clones were read by immunoSEQ multiplex PCR, and TCRdb kept only the in-frame ones, dropping some. The data contain around 110,000 clones, 90% of them singletons. Germline-derived CDR1 and CDR2 are SNHLY and FYNNEI. The CDR3 is 17 amino acids. V was pared by 7 bases and J by 0 bases, with 13 bases of the junction left unmatched. Material: CD4+ or CD8+ T cells sorted from blood, obtained in a trial of the OX40 agonist ivuxolimab. This rearrangement joins TRBV2 to TRBJ1-1; 8 positions agree with TRBD1. The TCR comes from an adult with an advanced solid tumor such as melanoma, head and neck, liver or kidney cancer. The CDR3 sequence is CASTPPAGGLLNTEAFF. The DNA for the CDR3 is TGTGCCAGCACCCCCCCGGCAGGGGGCTTGTTGAACACTGAAGCTTTCTTT.